Following are 22 T cell receptor beta chains from one sample sequenced in a study of cytotoxic CD8 clonotypes in ibrutinib-treated CLL (dated by TCRdb to the early 2020s). The library was built by means of the immunoSEQ multiplex PCR assay. TCRdb took over this immuneACCESS table, retaining in-frame rearrangements with V and J assigned. Such tables are incomplete; in checked studies, under half of the missing clones stem from an unresolved V gene, and the remainder is unexplained. For this sample the table gives some 290,000 clones, of which roughly 85% were detected only once. Jointly, the top ten make up about 6.3% of the sample. The sample was PBMCs, taken before ibrutinib treatment. These receptors all stem from a human donor with chronic lymphocytic leukemia.

This clone was counted a single time. V gene TRBV7-9 combines with J gene TRBJ2-7; maybe TRBD2 (7 bases). The CDR3 contains 16 residues. The V and J ends lost 5 bases and 5 bases respectively, with 22 bases between them. Per the germline V gene, CDR1 is SEHNR and CDR2 is FQNEAQ (reference sequence). CDR3 region: CASSPYRGAFVHEQYF. The DNA for the CDR3 is TGTGCCAGCAGCCCATACCGGGGGGCGTTCGTTCACGAGCAGTACTTC.

The chain combines TRBV28 with TRBJ2-7, with 11 bases lining up with TRBD2. This CDR3 contains 15 residues. V dropped 0 bases and J dropped 3; count of bases not matched to a gene: 1. CDR1 MDHEN and CDR2 SYDVKM come from the germline V gene. CDR3 residues: CASSLWGTSGYEQYF. The CDR3 region has the DNA TGTGCCAGCAGTTTATGGGGGACTAGCGGCTACGAGCAGTACTTC.

V gene TRBV4-1 combines with J gene TRBJ2-1; 8 positions agree with TRBD2. CDR1 is MGHRA, CDR2 YSYEKL, per germline. The CDR3 has 17 amino acids. Trimming took 0 bases from V and 7 from J; bases not matched to a gene: 11. The CDR3, as DNA: TGCGCCAGCAGCCAAGATAGGGGCGGGAGGAAGCGTAATGAGCAGTTCTTC. Its protein is CASSQDRGGRKRNEQFF.

The chain is built from TRBV27 and TRBJ1-1; TRBD1 matches 12 bases. The CDR3 contains 17 residues. Trimming took 4 bases from V and 3 from J; bases not matched to a gene: 9. CDR1 MNHEY and CDR2 SMNVEV come from the germline V gene (reference sequence). The CDR3 region has the DNA TGTGCCAGCAGTTCGGGACAGGGGGCGCCCGGTTACACTGAAGCTTTCTTT. Its protein product is CASSSGQGAPGYTEAFF.

The chain is built from TRBV25-1 and TRBJ2-7; 7 positions match TRBD1. CDR3 length equals 13 residues. Trimming cost V 4 bases and J 3 bases; bases outside gene matches: 3. Germline loops: CDR1 MGHDK, CDR2 SYGVNS. The CDR3 DNA is TGTGCCAGCAGTGCCGGGACAGACTACGAGCAGTACTTC. Protein sequence: CASSAGTDYEQYF.

The chain combines TRBV5-1 with TRBJ2-5, with 7 bases lining up with TRBD1. V was pared by 1 base and J by 5 bases, with 8 bases of the junction left unmatched. CDR1 is SGHRS and CDR2 is YFSETQ in the germline V gene. The CDR3 extends over 15 amino acids. The CDR3: CASSLMSGGRETQYF. The CDR3 DNA reads TGCGCCAGCAGCTTGATGTCAGGGGGTAGGGAGACCCAGTACTTC. Using reference TRBV5-1 and TRBJ2-5 for the parts outside the CDR3, the full variable domain is KAGVTQTPRYLIKTRGQQVTLSCSPISGHRSVSWYQQTPGQGLQFLFEYFSETQRNKGNFPGRFSGRQFSNSRSEMNVSTLELGDSALYLCASSLMSGGRETQYFGPGTRLLVL.

The V gene is TRBV19, the J gene TRBJ1-1, with no clear D. The CDR3 sequence is 12 residues long. From germline, CDR1 is LNHDA and CDR2 SQIVND (reference sequence). Deletions cut 3 bases from V and 11 bases from J, with 13 bases between. CDR3 region: CASSIRSVGAFF. The CDR3 DNA is TGTGCCAGTAGTATTAGGAGCGTCGGGGCTTTCTTT.

V usage is TRBV7-7 and J usage is TRBJ2-1; possible D gene TRBD2, 6 bases. Trimming shortened V by 5 bases and J by 2 bases, and 10 bases separated the two germline ends. The CDR3 extends over 14 amino acids. Per the germline V gene, CDR1 is SSHAT and CDR2 is FNYEAQ (reference sequence). CDR3 in DNA: TGTGCCAGCAGCCCAAGCGGGCCCTACAATGAGCAGTTCTTC. It translates to CASSPSGPYNEQFF. The whole variable domain, filled in from reference TRBV7-7 and TRBJ2-1, reads GAGVSQSPRYKVTKRGQDVTLRCDPISSHATLYWYQQALGQGPEFLTYFNYEAQPDKSGLPSDRFSAERPEGSISTLTIQRTEQRDSAMYRCASSPSGPYNEQFFGPGTRLTVL.

This clone showed up just a few times. This rearrangement joins TRBV2 to TRBJ2-5; D is undetermined. Between the trimmed V and J ends, which lost 2 bases and 4 bases, there was a span of 14 bases. Germline CDR1 is SNHLY and CDR2 is FYNNEI. This CDR3 is built from 15 residues. CDR3 bases: TGTGCCAGCAGTGAATTCTCCACCATGGGAGAGACCCAGTACTTC. Its translation: CASSEFSTMGETQYF. The entire variable domain, with the rest obtained from reference TRBV2 and TRBJ2-5, is as follows: EPEVTQTPSHQVTQMGQEVILRCVPISNHLYFYWYRQILGQKVEFLVSFYNNEISEKSEIFDDQFSVERPDGSNFTLKIRSTKLEDSAMYFCASSEFSTMGETQYFGPGTRLLVL.

This clone has just a few counts. The chain is built from TRBV30 and TRBJ1-2; D not resolved. Trimming removed 0 bases at V and 7 bases at J, with 12 bases between. Germline CDR1 reads GTSNPN; CDR2 reads SVGIG (reference sequence). The CDR3 contains 13 residues. The CDR3 coding sequence is TGTGCCTGGAGTGTATCCCTAGGCGGTGGCTACACCTTC. Translated, it gives CAWSVSLGGGYTF.

The gene calls are TRBV28 and TRBJ2-5; 7 nucleotides agree with TRBD1. Germline CDR1 is MDHEN and CDR2 is SYDVKM. The CDR3 has 13 residues. The junction had 7 bases not matched to a gene; V was cut back by 5 bases and J by 7 bases. In DNA, the CDR3 is TGTGCCAGCAGTGTGTCAGGGGGTATGACCCAGTACTTC. Its protein is CASSVSGGMTQYF.

The table lists this clone with a few counts. The chain links TRBV5-4 to TRBJ1-2, with D hard to call. V lost 0 bases, J lost 8 bases, and 11 bases lay in between. Per germline, CDR1 SGHNT and CDR2 YYREEE (reference sequence). The CDR3 extends over 13 amino acids. The CDR3 DNA sequence: TGTGCCAGCAGCTTGGAGGCAGGAGGGGGCTACACCTTC. It yields the protein CASSLEAGGGYTF.

CDR3 sequence reads: CASSLTGSGSGTQYF. As DNA, the CDR3 is TGTGCCAGCAGCTTAACGGGTAGCGGGAGTGGTACGCAGTATTTT. The chain is built from TRBV7-3 and TRBJ2-3; 9 nucleotides match TRBD2. The germline V gene encodes CDR1 SGHTA and CDR2 FQGTGA. Trimming took 0 bases from V and 8 from J; bases not matched to a gene: 6. The CDR3 is made up of 15 amino acids.

A few counts support this clone. The gene calls are TRBV2 and TRBJ2-1; tentative D call: TRBD2 (6 bases). The germline V and J ends were trimmed by 10 bases and 12 bases, with 19 bases remaining between them. Germline values: CDR1 SNHLY, CDR2 FYNNEI. The CDR3 loop spans 12 amino acids. The CDR3 sequence: CATLLALKGQFF. The CDR3 nucleotides read TGTGCCACCTTACTAGCCCTCAAAGGGCAGTTCTTC. Together with reference TRBV2 and TRBJ2-1, the CDR3 gives the full variable domain: EPEVTQTPSHQVTQMGQEVILRCVPISNHLYFYWYRQILGQKVEFLVSFYNNEISEKSEIFDDQFSVERPDGSNFTLKIRSTKLEDSAMYFCATLLALKGQFFGPGTRLTVL.

A few counts support this clone. The chain employs TRBV5-1 and TRBJ2-7; D is unresolved. The CDR3 length is 12 residues. V was shortened by 4 bases and J by 3 bases, with 8 bases between the two germline ends. Germline CDR1 SGHRS, CDR2 YFSETQ. CDR3 coding DNA: TGCGCCAGCAGCCATACTATCTACGAGCAGTACTTC. Its protein is CASSHTIYEQYF.

The J gene is TRBJ1-2, the V gene TRBV30; D is ambiguous. This CDR3 is 8 amino acids long. The germline gives CDR1 GTSNPN, CDR2 SVGIG (reference sequence). In nucleotides, the CDR3 is TGTTCACTTTGGGGCTACACCTTC. The encoded protein is CSLWGYTF.

This chain joins TRBV30 and TRBJ1-1; 8 bases fit TRBD1. This CDR3 has 16 residues. Per the germline V gene, CDR1 is GTSNPN and CDR2 is SVGIG (reference sequence). V dropped 3 bases and J dropped 1; count of bases not matched to a gene: 10. CDR3 DNA sequence: TGTGCCTGGAGCATACGGGTAGGACAGGGGAACACTGAAGCTTTCTTT. Translated, it gives CAWSIRVGQGNTEAFF.

The rearrangement uses TRBV10-2 and TRBJ2-7; 11 bases are shared with TRBD2. Germline V CDR1 and CDR2: WSHSY, SAAADI. The CDR3 is 14 amino acids. J was trimmed by 3 bases and V by 9 bases; bases with no gene match: 7. DNA for the CDR3: TGCGCCAGTAAACTAGCGGGAGCGAACTACGAGCAGTACTTC. It encodes CASKLAGANYEQYF.

To note about this clone: The junction does not match germline at one end; this may be a read error. The rearrangement uses TRBV27 and TRBJ1-3; no clear D. This CDR3 has 14 residues. CDR1 and CDR2 (germline): MNHEY, SMNVEV (reference sequence). CDR3 nucleotide sequence: TGTGCCAGCAGCTTATCGGCTCCTGGAAACACCATATATTTT. This encodes CASSLSAPGNTIYF.

V is TRBV12-5 and J is TRBJ2-7; possible D gene TRBD2, 7 bases. The length of the CDR3 is 15 residues. CDR1 is LGHNT and CDR2 is FRNRAP in the germline V gene. Trimming shortened V by 6 bases and J by 6 bases, and 21 bases separated the two germline ends. Written as DNA, the CDR3 is TGTGCTAGTGGCCCTCAATGGGGGCGGGAGCTCGAGCAGTACTTC. Its protein product is CASGPQWGRELEQYF.

The V call is TRBV30, the J call TRBJ1-5, with 9 bases lining up with TRBD1. The germline V gene has CDR1 GTSNPN and CDR2 SVGIG (reference sequence). The length of the CDR3 is 17 residues. J lost 3 bases, V lost 0 bases, and 9 bases had no gene match. CDR3 sequence reads: CAWSVLHRTGVNQPQHF. The CDR3 DNA sequence: TGTGCCTGGAGTGTACTACATCGGACAGGGGTCAATCAGCCCCAGCATTTT.

This sequence joins TRBV4-2 and TRBJ2-7; 10 nucleotides line up with TRBD2. The CDR3 has 14 residues. Germline V gene data show CDR1 as LGHNA and CDR2 as YNFKEQ. V dropped 3 bases and J dropped 4; count of bases not matched to a gene: 3. CDR3 residues: CASSHLAGGYEQYF. The CDR3 coding sequence is TGTGCCAGCAGCCACTTAGCGGGAGGTTACGAGCAGTACTTC.